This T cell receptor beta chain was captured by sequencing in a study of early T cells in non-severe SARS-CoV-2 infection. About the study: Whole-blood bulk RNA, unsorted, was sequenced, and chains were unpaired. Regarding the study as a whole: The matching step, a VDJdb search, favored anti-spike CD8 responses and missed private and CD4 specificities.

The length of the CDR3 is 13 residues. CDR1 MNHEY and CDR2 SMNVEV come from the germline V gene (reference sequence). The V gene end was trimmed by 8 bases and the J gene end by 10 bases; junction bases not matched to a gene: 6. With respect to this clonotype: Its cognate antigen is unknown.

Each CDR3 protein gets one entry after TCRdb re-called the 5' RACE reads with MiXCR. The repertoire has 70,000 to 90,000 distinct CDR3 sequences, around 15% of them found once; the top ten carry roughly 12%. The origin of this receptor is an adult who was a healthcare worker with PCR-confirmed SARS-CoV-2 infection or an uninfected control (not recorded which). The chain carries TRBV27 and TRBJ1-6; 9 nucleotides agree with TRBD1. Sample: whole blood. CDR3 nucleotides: TGTGCCAGCCGGGACAGGGCTCGGTCACCCCTCCACTTT. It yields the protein CASRDRARSPLHF.